The 11 T cell receptor beta chains below come from one sample, sequenced in a study of CD8 T cells in Susac syndrome. Roughly 0.45 to 1 ug RNA was reverse transcribed with random hexamers. A single record per CDR3 protein comes from TCRdb applying MiXCR to the immunoSEQ multiplex PCR reads. The profile shows about 170,000 distinct CDR3 sequences, roughly 95% of them singletons. Material: CD4+ T cells from PBMCs. These receptors came from a human donor with Susac syndrome.

V and J are TRBV29-1 and TRBJ2-5; D not certain. V was trimmed by 3 bases and J by 0 bases, leaving 5 bases between them. The CDR3 runs 12 residues. CDR1 and CDR2 from the germline V gene are SQVTM and ANQGSEA. This CDR3 is CSVEGNQETQYF. CDR3 nucleotides: TGCAGCGTTGAGGGCAACCAAGAGACCCAGTACTTC.

This rearrangement joins TRBV19 to TRBJ1-2, with no clear D. The CDR3 runs 14 residues. Per the germline V gene, CDR1 is LNHDA and CDR2 is SQIVND (reference sequence). V gave up 6 bases and J gave up 0 bases, with 11 bases separating them. In nucleotides, the CDR3 is TGTGCCAGTAGACCGACACCCCCTAACTATGGCTACACCTTC. Amino acid sequence: CASRPTPPNYGYTF.

The V gene is TRBV25-1, the J gene TRBJ2-2, with D uncertain. Germline V gene data show CDR1 as MGHDK and CDR2 as SYGVNS. This CDR3 region has 14 residues. Deletions cut 4 bases from V and 5 bases from J, with 11 bases between. CDR3 DNA sequence: TGTGCCAGCAGTGTCGGGCTATCGACCGGGGAGCTGTTTTTT. Translated, it gives CASSVGLSTGELFF.

The chain carries TRBV7-2 and TRBJ2-1; possibly TRBD1 or TRBD2 for D (7 bases each). Trimming removed 1 base at V and 2 bases at J, with 12 bases between. This CDR3 is built from 16 residues. The germline V gene encodes CDR1 SGHTA and CDR2 FQGNSA. CDR3 sequence (DNA): TGTGCCAGCAGCTTAGAGCGGGACAGAACCTACAATGAGCAGTTCTTC. Its protein product is CASSLERDRTYNEQFF.

This rearrangement joins TRBV6-5 to TRBJ2-2, with 10 bases aligning to TRBD2. Trimming removed 10 bases from V and 3 bases from J; junction bases left unmatched: 8. The germline V gene encodes CDR1 MNHEY and CDR2 SVGAGI. The CDR3 is 15 amino acids. The DNA for the CDR3 is TGTGCCACTCGGCCCGGGACTAGCGACACCGGGGAGCTGTTTTTT. It yields the protein CATRPGTSDTGELFF.

The J gene is TRBJ2-1, the V gene TRBV20-1; tentative D call: TRBD2 (6 bases). The germline V gene has CDR1 DFQATT and CDR2 SNEGSKA (reference sequence). The CDR3 sequence is 13 residues long. Trimming pared 5 bases from V and 7 bases from J, leaving 15 bases between. CDR3: CSAGGNRKNEQFF. For the CDR3, the DNA is TGCAGTGCTGGAGGGAACCGAAAAAATGAGCAGTTCTTC.

The chain has TRBV27 and TRBJ2-1, with D perhaps matching TRBD1 (6 bases). Deletions cut 3 bases from V and 6 bases from J, with 12 bases between. Germline loops: CDR1 MNHEY, CDR2 SMNVEV (reference sequence). The CDR3 has 14 amino acids. The CDR3 DNA follows: TGTGCCAGCAGTTTCTTGGGACATGGCAATGAGCAGTTCTTC. It translates to CASSFLGHGNEQFF.

V usage is TRBV7-8 and J usage is TRBJ2-5, with D perhaps given as TRBD1 or TRBD2 (5 bases each). The germline V and J ends were trimmed by 5 bases and 6 bases, with 16 bases remaining between them. This CDR3 has 14 amino acids. Germline CDR1 is SGHVS and CDR2 is FQNEAQ. The CDR3 sequence: CASSLREIRQTQYF. The CDR3, as DNA: TGTGCCAGCAGCCTCAGGGAGATCAGACAGACCCAGTACTTC.

This chain links TRBV18 with TRBJ1-4; no reliable D call. The CDR3 consists of 13 residues. The germline gives CDR1 KGHSH, CDR2 LQKENI. Deletions cut 2 bases from V and 5 bases from J, with 6 bases between. The chain's CDR3 is CASSPTGNEKLFF. CDR3 sequence (DNA): TGTGCCAGCTCACCAACGGGAAATGAAAAACTGTTTTTT.

The rearrangement links TRBV14 to TRBJ2-1; the D gene is possibly TRBD2 (6 bases). The V gene lost 4 bases and the J gene lost 9 bases, with 19 bases spanning the gap. The CDR3 spans 15 residues. The V gene's germline CDR1 is SGHDN and CDR2 FVKESK. Written as DNA, the CDR3 is TGTGCCAGCAGCCTCGGGAGTGGGCGGATGGGTGAGCAGTTCTTC. It codes for CASSLGSGRMGEQFF.

A few counts support this clonotype. The V call is TRBV7-9, the J call TRBJ2-7, with TRBD1 identical over 9 bases. CDR3 length equals 14 residues. V gave up 6 bases and J gave up 3 bases; unmatched junction bases: 6. Germline loops: CDR1 SEHNR, CDR2 FQNEAQ (reference sequence). In nucleotides, the CDR3 is TGTGCCAGCAGTCCTGGGACAGGGATCTACGAGCAGTACGTC. Protein: CASSPGTGIYEQYV.